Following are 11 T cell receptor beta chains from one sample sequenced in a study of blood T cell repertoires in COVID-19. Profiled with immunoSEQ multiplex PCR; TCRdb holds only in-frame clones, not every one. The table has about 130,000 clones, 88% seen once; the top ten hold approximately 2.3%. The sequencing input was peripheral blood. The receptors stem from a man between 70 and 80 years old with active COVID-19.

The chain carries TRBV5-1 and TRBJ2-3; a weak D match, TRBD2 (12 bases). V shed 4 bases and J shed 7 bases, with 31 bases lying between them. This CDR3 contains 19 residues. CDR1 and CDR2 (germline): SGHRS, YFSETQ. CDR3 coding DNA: TGCGCCAGCAGCCCTGGACAGGGGGCGACTAGCGGGAGAAGGAATACGCAGTATTTT. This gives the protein CASSPGQGATSGRRNTQYF.

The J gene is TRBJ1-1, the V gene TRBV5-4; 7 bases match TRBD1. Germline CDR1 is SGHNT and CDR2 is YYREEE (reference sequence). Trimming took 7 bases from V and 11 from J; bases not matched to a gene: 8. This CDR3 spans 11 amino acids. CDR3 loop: CASGTGAGAFF. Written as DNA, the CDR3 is TGTGCCAGCGGTACAGGGGCGGGGGCTTTCTTT.

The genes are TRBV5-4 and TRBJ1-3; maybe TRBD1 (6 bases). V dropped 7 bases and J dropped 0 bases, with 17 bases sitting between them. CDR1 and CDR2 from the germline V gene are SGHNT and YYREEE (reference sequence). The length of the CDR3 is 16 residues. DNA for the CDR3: TGTGCCAGCGGGACACGGGGGGGCTACTCTGGAAACACCATATATTTT. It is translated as CASGTRGGYSGNTIYF.

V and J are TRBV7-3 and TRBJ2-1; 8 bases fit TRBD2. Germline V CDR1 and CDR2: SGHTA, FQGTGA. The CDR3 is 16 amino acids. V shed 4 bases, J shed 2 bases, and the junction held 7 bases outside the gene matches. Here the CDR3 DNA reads TGTGCCAGCAGCTCCCGGGGGGGACGTACCTACAATGAGCAGTTCTTC. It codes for CASSSRGGRTYNEQFF. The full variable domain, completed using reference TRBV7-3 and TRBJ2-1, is GAGVSQTPSNKVTEKGKYVELRCDPISGHTALYWYRQSLGQGPEFLIYFQGTGAADDSGLPNDRFFAVRPEGSVSTLKIQRTERGDSAVYLCASSSRGGRTYNEQFFGPGTRLTVL.

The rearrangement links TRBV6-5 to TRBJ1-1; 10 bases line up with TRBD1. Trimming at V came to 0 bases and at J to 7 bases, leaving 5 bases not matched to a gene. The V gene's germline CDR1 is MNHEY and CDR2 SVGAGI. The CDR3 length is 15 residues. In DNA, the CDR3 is TGTGCCAGCAGTTACTCCGGACAGGGGGGAGATGAAGCTTTCTTT. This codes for CASSYSGQGGDEAFF.

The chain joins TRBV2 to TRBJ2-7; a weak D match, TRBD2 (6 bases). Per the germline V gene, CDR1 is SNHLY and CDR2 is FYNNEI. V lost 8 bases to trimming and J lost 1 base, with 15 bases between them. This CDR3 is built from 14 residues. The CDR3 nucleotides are TGTGCCAGCGTACGGGACTCCCGATCCTACGAGCAGTACTTC. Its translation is CASVRDSRSYEQYF.

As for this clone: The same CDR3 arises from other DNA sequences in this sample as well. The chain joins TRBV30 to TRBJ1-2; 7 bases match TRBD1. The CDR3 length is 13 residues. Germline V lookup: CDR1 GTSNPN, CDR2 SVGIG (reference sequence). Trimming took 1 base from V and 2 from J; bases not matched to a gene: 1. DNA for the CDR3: TGTGCCTGGAGTGGCAGGGGGAACTATGGCTACACCTTC. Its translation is CAWSGRGNYGYTF.

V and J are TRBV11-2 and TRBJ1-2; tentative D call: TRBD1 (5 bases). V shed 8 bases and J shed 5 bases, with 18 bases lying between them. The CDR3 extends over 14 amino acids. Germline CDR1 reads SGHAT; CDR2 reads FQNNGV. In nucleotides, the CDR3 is TGTGCCAGCGGCCCACAGGTCGGGCAGTATGGCTACACCTTC. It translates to CASGPQVGQYGYTF.

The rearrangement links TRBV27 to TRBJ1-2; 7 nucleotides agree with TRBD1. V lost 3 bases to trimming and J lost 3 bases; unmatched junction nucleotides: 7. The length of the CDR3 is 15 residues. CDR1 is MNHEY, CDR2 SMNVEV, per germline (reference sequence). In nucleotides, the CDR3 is TGTGCCAGCAGTTTGGAGGGGGCGAACCACTATGGCTACACCTTC. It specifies CASSLEGANHYGYTF.

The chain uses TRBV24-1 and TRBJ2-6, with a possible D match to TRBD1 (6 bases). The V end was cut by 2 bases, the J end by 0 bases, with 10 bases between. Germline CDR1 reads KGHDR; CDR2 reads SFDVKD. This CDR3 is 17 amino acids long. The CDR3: CATSDWDTRSGANVLTF. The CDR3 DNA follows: TGTGCCACCAGTGATTGGGACACCCGCTCTGGGGCCAACGTCCTGACTTTC.

As DNA, the CDR3 is TGTGCCAGCAGTTTACCGCCAGGGCAAACTGAAGCTTTCTTT. This codes for CASSLPPGQTEAFF. The J gene is TRBJ1-1, the V gene TRBV28; possibly TRBD1 for D (5 bases). The CDR3 is 14 residues long. The V and J ends lost 2 bases and 5 bases respectively, with 12 bases between them. CDR1 and CDR2 (germline): MDHEN, SYDVKM. The full variable domain, rest sourced from reference TRBV28 and TRBJ1-1, is DVKVTQSSRYLVKRTGEKVFLECVQDMDHENMFWYRQDPGLGLRLIYFSYDVKMKEKGDIPEGYSVSREKKERFSLILESASTNQTSMYLCASSLPPGQTEAFFGQGTRLTVV.